The 3 T cell receptor beta chains below come from one sample, sequenced in a study of response to subunit inactivated influenza vaccine. TCRdb fed the RT-PCR reads into MiXCR, producing one record per CDR3 protein. The sample shows more than 550,000 distinct CDR3 sequences, approximately 10% of them seen only once. The material sequenced was PBMCs from blood, taken on the day of vaccination. These TCRs come from a man aged 45-65 years who received an inactivated influenza vaccine.

The chain joins TRBV11-2 to TRBJ2-3; 8 bases map to TRBD2. The germline V gene has CDR1 SGHAT and CDR2 FQNNGV. This CDR3 is 17 amino acids long. Trimming took 1 base from V and 5 from J; bases not matched to a gene: 11. The CDR3 coding sequence is TGTGCCAGCAGCTTAGCCCCCAGCGGGAGCGGATTAGATACGCAGTATTTT. It encodes CASSLAPSGSGLDTQYF. Complete variable domain (other parts from reference TRBV11-2 and TRBJ2-3): EAGVAQSPRYKIIEKRQSVAFWCNPISGHATLYWYQQILGQGPKLLIQFQNNGVVDDSQLPKDRFSAERLKGVDSTLKIQPAKLEDSAVYLCASSLAPSGSGLDTQYFGPGTRLTVL.

This clonotype appeared a few times. This chain uses TRBV20-1 with TRBJ2-1; TRBD2 matches 7 bases. Germline V gives CDR1 DFQATT, CDR2 SNEGSKA (reference sequence). This CDR3 is 15 amino acids long. V trimming: 3 bases; J trimming: 7 bases; junction bases outside the gene matches: 12. CDR3 residues: CSAREEYGGGNEQFF. As DNA, the CDR3 is TGCAGTGCTAGGGAGGAGTATGGCGGGGGAAATGAGCAGTTCTTC.

V usage is TRBV7-2 and J usage is TRBJ2-2; D is tentatively TRBD1 or TRBD2 (5 bases each). The CDR3 has 13 residues. Trimming cost V 6 bases and J 1 base, with 6 bases left between them. Germline V gives CDR1 SGHTA, CDR2 FQGNSA. This CDR3 reads CASRGVNTGELFF. The CDR3 DNA is TGTGCCAGCAGGGGGGTGAACACCGGGGAGCTGTTTTTT.